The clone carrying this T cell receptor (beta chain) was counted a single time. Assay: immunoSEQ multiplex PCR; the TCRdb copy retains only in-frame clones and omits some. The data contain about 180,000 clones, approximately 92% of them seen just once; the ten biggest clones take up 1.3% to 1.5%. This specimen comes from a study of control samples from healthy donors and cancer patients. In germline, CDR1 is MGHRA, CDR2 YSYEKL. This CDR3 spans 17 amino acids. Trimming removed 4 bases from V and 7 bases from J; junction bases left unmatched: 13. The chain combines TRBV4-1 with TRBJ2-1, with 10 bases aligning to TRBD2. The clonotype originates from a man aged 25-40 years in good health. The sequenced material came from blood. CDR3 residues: CASSPPSGSFRPNEQFF. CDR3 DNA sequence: TGCGCCAGCAGCCCTCCTAGCGGGAGTTTCCGACCGAATGAGCAGTTCTTC.